The sequence of this T cell receptor (beta chain) was determined in a study of spatial heterogeneity in lung cancer. Study overall: Raw-read counts averaged over ten per unique TCR and UMI combination. General observations from the study: In blood, ubiquitous expanded tumor TCRs appeared more at resection than follow-up.

The time point is: sample taken at primary tumor resection. Extraction of whole RNA from tumor, nontumor lung or frozen PBMC preceded unsorted sequencing. Samples were donated by 72 untreated early-stage non-small cell lung cancer patients. This clonotype was recorded a few times. Its antigen is as yet unknown. Every TCR cDNA molecule bore a unique molecular identifier. MiXCR was run by TCRdb on the 5' RACE reads, yielding one entry per CDR3 protein. The top ten hold roughly 10% of the sample, which has 45,000 to 55,000 distinct CDR3 sequences, approximately 5.7% seen once. Germline V gene data show CDR1 as DFQATT and CDR2 as SNEGSKA (reference sequence). The germline V and J ends were trimmed by 5 bases and 4 bases, with 14 bases remaining between them. This CDR3 spans 13 amino acids.

This receptor was obtained from a male donor with early-stage non-small cell lung cancer. V and J are TRBV20-1 and TRBJ1-1; D is uncertain. Sequenced material: PBMCs, taken at surgery. The CDR3 nucleotides are TGCAGTGCTCCTACCCTAGGGCGCACTGAAGCTTTCTTT. This translates into CSAPTLGRTEAFF.